The clone carrying this TCR beta chain was counted many times. Its cognate antigen is unknown. This entry comes from a study of neurological immune-mediated disorders. Study results and caveats: There were no CDR3 amino acid sequences shared by expanded clones across subjects, a result suggesting private repertoires in all groups.

Germline lookup yields CDR1 MNHEY and CDR2 SVGAGI. V was cut by 0 bases and J by 0 bases, with 6 bases left in between. The CDR3 is 15 amino acids. With 10-nucleotide random UMIs included, cDNA was synthesized by 5'RACE. MiXCR, run by TCRdb on the 5' RACE reads, gives a single entry per CDR3 protein. This table has over 60,000 distinct CDR3 sequences, approximately 4.6% appearing once. Sequencing was carried out using PBMCs. This chain joins TRBV6-5 and TRBJ1-5; D not certain. The TCR sequence derives from a woman aged 70 to 79 with multiple sclerosis. The CDR3 DNA is TGTGCCAGCAGTTACTCGACGAATAGCAATCAGCCCCAGCATTTT. It specifies CASSYSTNSNQPQHF.